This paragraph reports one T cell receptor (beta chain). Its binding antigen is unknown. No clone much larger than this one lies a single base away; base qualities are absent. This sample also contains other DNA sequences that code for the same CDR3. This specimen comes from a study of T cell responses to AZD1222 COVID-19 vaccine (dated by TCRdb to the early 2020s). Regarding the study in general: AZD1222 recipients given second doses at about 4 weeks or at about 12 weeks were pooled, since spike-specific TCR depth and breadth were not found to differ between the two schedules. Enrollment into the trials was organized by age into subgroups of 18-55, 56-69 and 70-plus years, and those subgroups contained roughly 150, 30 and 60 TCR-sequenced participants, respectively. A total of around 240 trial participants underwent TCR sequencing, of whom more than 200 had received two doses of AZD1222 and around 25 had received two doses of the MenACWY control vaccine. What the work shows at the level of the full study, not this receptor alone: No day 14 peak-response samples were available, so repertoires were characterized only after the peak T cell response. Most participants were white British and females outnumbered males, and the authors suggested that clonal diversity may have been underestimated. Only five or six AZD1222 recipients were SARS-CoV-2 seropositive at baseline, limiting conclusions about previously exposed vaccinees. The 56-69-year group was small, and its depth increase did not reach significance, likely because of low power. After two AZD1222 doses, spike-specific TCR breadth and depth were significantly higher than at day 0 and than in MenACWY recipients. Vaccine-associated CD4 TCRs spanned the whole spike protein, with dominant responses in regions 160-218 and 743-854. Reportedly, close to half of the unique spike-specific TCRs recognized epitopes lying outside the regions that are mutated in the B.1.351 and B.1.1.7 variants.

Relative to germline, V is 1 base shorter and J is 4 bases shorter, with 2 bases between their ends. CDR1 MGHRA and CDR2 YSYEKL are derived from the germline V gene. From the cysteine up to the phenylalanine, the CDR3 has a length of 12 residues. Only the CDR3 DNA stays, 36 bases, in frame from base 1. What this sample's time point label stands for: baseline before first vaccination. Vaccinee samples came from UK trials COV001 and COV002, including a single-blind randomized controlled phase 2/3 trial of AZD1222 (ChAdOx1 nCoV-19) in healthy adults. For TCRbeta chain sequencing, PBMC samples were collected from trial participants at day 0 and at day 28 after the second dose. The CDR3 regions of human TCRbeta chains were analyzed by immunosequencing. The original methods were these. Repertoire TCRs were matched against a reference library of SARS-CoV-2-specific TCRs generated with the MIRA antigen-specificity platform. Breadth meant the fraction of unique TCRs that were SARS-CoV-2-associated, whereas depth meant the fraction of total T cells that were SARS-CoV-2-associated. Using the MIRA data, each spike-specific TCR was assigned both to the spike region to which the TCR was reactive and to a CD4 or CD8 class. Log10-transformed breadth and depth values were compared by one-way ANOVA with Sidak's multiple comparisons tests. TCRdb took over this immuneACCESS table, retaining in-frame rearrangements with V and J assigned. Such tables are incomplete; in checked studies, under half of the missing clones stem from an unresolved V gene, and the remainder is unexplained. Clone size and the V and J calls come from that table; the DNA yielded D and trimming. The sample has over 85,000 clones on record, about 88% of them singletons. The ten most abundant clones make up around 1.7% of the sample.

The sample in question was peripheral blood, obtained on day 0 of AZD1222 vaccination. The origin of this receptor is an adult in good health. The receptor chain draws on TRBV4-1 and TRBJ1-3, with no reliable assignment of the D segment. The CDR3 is CASSQGGNTIYF. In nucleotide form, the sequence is TGCGCCAGCAGCCAAGGGGGAAACACCATATATTTT.